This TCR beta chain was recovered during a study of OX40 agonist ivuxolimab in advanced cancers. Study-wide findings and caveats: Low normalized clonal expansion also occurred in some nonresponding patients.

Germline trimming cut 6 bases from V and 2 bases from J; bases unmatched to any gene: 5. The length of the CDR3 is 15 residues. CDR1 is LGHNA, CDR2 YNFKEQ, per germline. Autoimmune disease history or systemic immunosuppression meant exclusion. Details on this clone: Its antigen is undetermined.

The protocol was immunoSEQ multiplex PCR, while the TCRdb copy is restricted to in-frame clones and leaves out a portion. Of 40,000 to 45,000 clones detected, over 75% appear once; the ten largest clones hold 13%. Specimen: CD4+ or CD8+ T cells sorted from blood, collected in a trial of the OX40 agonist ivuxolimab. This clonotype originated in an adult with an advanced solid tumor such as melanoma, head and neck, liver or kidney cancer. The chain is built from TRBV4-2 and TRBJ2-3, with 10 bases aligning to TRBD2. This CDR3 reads CASRGTSEYTDTQYF. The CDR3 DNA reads TGTGCCAGCAGAGGGACTAGCGAATACACAGATACGCAGTATTTT.